This T cell receptor (beta chain) came from a study of Tregs in tolerant kidney transplant recipients (dated by TCRdb to the late 2010s). With regard to the full study: The transplants used related donors along with nonmyeloablative bone marrow transplantation, and in the human trials mixed chimerism was transient. The study used TCRbeta sequencing to identify donor-specific regulatory T cells before combined kidney and bone marrow transplantation, then tracked those cells after transplant.

Explained via the paper, the time point label denotes: blood sample drawn before combined kidney and bone marrow transplant. Unstimulated Tregs (CD4+CD25+CD127-), CD4+ non-Tregs (CD4+CD25-), CD4 and CD8 cells were FACS-sorted from thawed PBMCs. Patients were 4 combined kidney and bone marrow transplant recipients from the ITN036ST trial, and only these trial subjects had samples available. Healthy control blood was processed to PBMCs by Ficoll density gradient and cryopreserved, and patient PBMCs were collected before and after transplant. About this clone: Its antigen remains undetermined. One end of the junction does not line up with germline, which may come from a read error.

For TCRbeta CDR3 sequencing, genomic DNA from the sorted cells was extracted using the QIAGEN DNeasy Blood and Tissue Kit. High-throughput TCRbeta CDR3 sequencing, including PCR amplification with bias correction and internal controls, was performed commercially through immunoSEQ. Per the source publication's procedure: Unique productive TCRbeta sequences were defined by CDR3 nucleotide sequence where primers matched, otherwise by CDR3 amino acid sequence with Vbeta and Jbeta genes. To correct for sorting error, sequences found in more than one sorted population at a frequency ratio of 2:1 or less were discarded, and the remaining shared sequences were assigned to the population with the higher frequency. A sequence was defined as donor-reactive if the sequence was expanded at least 5-fold in CFSE-low cells compared with unstimulated cells and had a frequency of at least 0.01% in CFSE-low cells. Jensen-Shannon divergence calculated on the top 100 TCRbeta sequences ranked by frequency was used to measure repertoire divergence. For any sample with multiple sequencing runs, sorting error was corrected in each run separately before the runs were pooled. What TCRdb holds here is the immuneACCESS table cut down to in-frame rearrangements. Part of the clones is not present; checked against another copy, under half of the missing clones reflect an unresolved V gene, and the others are unexplained. From that table come the V and J calls and clone size; the DNA was used to work out D and trimming. This sample gives 110,000 or so clones in total; 90% of them show up just once. The ten top clones hold roughly 0.31% of the sample.

There are 14 amino acids in the CDR3, from cysteine to phenylalanine inclusive. Only the CDR3 DNA stays, 42 bases, in frame from base 1. Per the germline V gene, SGHRS is the CDR1 and YFSETQ is the CDR2. The paper as a whole reports these results and caveats: Expanding Tregs with activated donor B cells appeared to identify the most biologically relevant and donor-specific TCRbeta repertoire. Biological reproducibility was not directly assessed, although technical replication error appeared to be minimal. Donor-specific Treg expansion exceeded global Treg expansion in tolerant patients, suggesting antigen-driven rather than nonspecific expansion. Because the study included only a small number of patients, the results must be confirmed in larger populations and under other immunosuppression protocols. For some patients, the PCR primers changed as time went on, which meant samples from those patients could not be compared with one another at the nucleotide level.

This sequence originates from a human donor who received a combined kidney and bone marrow transplant. The chain couples TRBV5-1 to TRBJ2-7; the D segment could be TRBD1, given 5 matching bases. The specimen comprised CD4+ T cells from blood, sampled before the transplant. The CDR3 reads as follows: CASSLAGKTYEQYF. The nucleotide sequence reads TGTGCCAGCAGCTTGGCAGGGAAAACCTACGAGCAGTACTTC.